These T cell receptor beta chains were read from a single sample in a study of blood T cells in healthy people across ages. Each CDR3 protein is one row after TCRdb ran MiXCR on the 5' RACE reads. The table shows around 1.7 million distinct CDR3 sequences, with roughly 28% occurring only once. The specimen was blood. The receptors were gathered from a woman in her 30s in good health. Each CDR3 is given with its conserved first and last residue. D genes are given only for firm matches. Clone size appears in some rows only: once, few, many, or a class for an expanded clone.

few TRBJ2-7 TRBV4-2 TRBD1 TGTGCCAGCAGCCAAGATCAGGGGACAGACAGTGAGCAGTACTTC CASSQDQGTDSEQYF
. TRBJ2-1 TRBV9 TRBD2 TGTGCCAGCAGTATATCCGGTATGGTTACTAGCGGGAGAAAGGGCAATGAGCAGTTCTTC CASSISGMVTSGRKGNEQFF
. TRBJ2-6 TRBV21-1 . TGTGCCAGCACCTCTGAAATGGCTGGGGCCAACGTCCTGACTTTC CASTSEMAGANVLTF
. TRBJ1-1 TRBV7-3 TRBD1 TGTGCCAGCAGCTTAAACGGACAGGGGCGCACTGAAGCTTTCTTT CASSLNGQGRTEAFF
few TRBJ1-4 TRBV15 . TGTGCCACCAGCGGGCGAGGGACGGCGGCGTCTGAAAAACTGTTTTTT CATSGRGTAASEKLFF
many TRBJ2-1 TRBV12-3/TRBV12-4 . TGTGCCAGCAGTTTATTTAATTACAATGAGCAGTTCTTC CASSLFNYNEQFF
. TRBJ1-2 TRBV28 . TGTGCCAGCGTATTTGAGGGTGCGGGGGGCCGTAACTATGGCTACACCTTC CASVFEGAGGRNYGYTF
few TRBJ1-5 TRBV4-3 TRBD1 TGCGCCAGCAGCCAGGAGACAGGGGTGGCTCAGCCCCAGCATTTT CASSQETGVAQPQHF
. TRBJ1-1 TRBV29-1 TRBD1 TGCAGCGTTGATTCGGGACAGGGCACTGAAGCTTTCTTT CSVDSGQGTEAFF
few TRBJ1-5 TRBV6-5 . TGTGCCAGCAGCCGTGGGTCTTATAGCAATCAGCCCCAGCATTTT CASSRGSYSNQPQHF
. TRBJ2-1 TRBV7-2 . TGTGCCAGCAGCCGCTACCAAGAGACCCAGTTCTTC CASSRYQETQFF
many TRBJ2-7 TRBV20-1 . TGCAGTGCTAGAGACCCCAGGGGACCCGAGCAGTACTTC CSARDPRGPEQYF
few TRBJ1-3 TRBV5-5 . TGTGCCAGCAGCCTGGATTGGGGGTTTGGAAACACCATATATTTT CASSLDWGFGNTIYF
. TRBJ1-6 TRBV9 TRBD1 TGTGCCAGCAGCACGACAGGGGACGTATTTTCACCCCTCCACTTT CASSTTGDVFSPLHF
. TRBJ1-6 TRBV10-3 . TGTGCCATCAGTGAGCCGAGATCACCCCTCCACTTT CAISEPRSPLHF
few TRBJ2-7 TRBV10-3 TRBD1 TGTGCCATCAGTGAGGGAACAGGGGGCGTTACCTACGAGCAGTACTTC CAISEGTGGVTYEQYF
many TRBJ2-5 TRBV7-2 TRBD1 TGTGCCAGCACCAGACCGGGACAGCAAGAGACCCAGTACTTC CASTRPGQQETQYF
. TRBJ2-5 TRBV20-1 . TGCAGTGCTACCGTAGGGTCCCAAGAGACCCAGTACTTC CSATVGSQETQYF
once TRBJ1-5 TRBV7-2 . TGTGCCAGCTCGAGGGTCGCAGTATCCCAAGAGCCCCAGCATTTT CASSRVAVSQEPQHF
. TRBJ1-6 TRBV14 . TGTGCCAGCAGCCAAGATCTGGCGGGGCCGTCCACCCTCCACTTT CASSQDLAGPSTLHF
many TRBJ1-2 TRBV10-2 . TGCGCCAGCAGTGTACAGCCTAACTATGGCTACACCTTC CASSVQPNYGYTF
. TRBJ1-4 TRBV12-3/TRBV12-4 TRBD1 TGTGCCAGCAGTTCTCCGGACAGGGGAAATGAAAAACTGTTTTTT CASSSPDRGNEKLFF
. TRBJ2-5 TRBV12-3/TRBV12-4 . TGTGCCAGCAGTTTACCCGGGGGTGGGACCCAGTACTTC CASSLPGGGTQYF
many TRBJ2-7 TRBV3-1 . TGTGCCAGCAGCCAAGTAGGAGGGGACGAGCAGTACTTC CASSQVGGDEQYF
. TRBJ2-3 TRBV4-1 . TGCGCCAACAGCCAAGAAGACAGCACAGATACGCAGTATTTT CANSQEDSTDTQYF
. TRBJ1-5 TRBV4-1 . TGCGCCAGCAGCCAAGACACCCAGGGAAGCAATCAGCCCCAGCATTTT CASSQDTQGSNQPQHF
few TRBJ1-5 TRBV6-6 . TGTGCCAGCAGTTATGGGCAGAGTGATCAGCCCCAGCATTTT CASSYGQSDQPQHF
. TRBJ2-7 TRBV7-2 . TGCGTCAGCAGCTTAGTGGTATTAAGCTCCTACGAGCAGTACTTC CVSSLVVLSSYEQYF
few TRBJ2-2 TRBV4-1 . TGCGCCAGCAGCCAAGATGCCATACCGAACACCGGGGAGCTGTTTTTT CASSQDAIPNTGELFF
. TRBJ1-2 TRBV25-1 TRBD1 TGTGCCAGCAGGTTGGCTGACAGGGGTGGCTACACCTTC CASRLADRGGYTF
. TRBJ2-3 TRBV20-1 . TGCAGTGCTAGAGATGGGTTAGCAACAGATACGCAGTATTTT CSARDGLATDTQYF
. TRBJ2-3 TRBV6-2/TRBV6-3 TRBD2 TGTGTCAGCAGTTACCCCGGGACTAGCGGGAGGCTCACAGATACGCAGTATTTT CVSSYPGTSGRLTDTQYF
many TRBJ2-1 TRBV7-2 . TGTGCCAGCAGCTACGACTACCGCCTTGAGCAGTTCTTC CASSYDYRLEQFF
many TRBJ2-1 TRBV27 . TGTGCCAGCAGTTTGGCTGGGGTTGAGCAGTTCTTC CASSLAGVEQFF
few TRBJ2-1 TRBV29-1 TRBD2 TGCAGCGTCGATGGACTAGCGGGAGGGACCTTACTATACAATGAGCAGTTCTTC CSVDGLAGGTLLYNEQFF
. TRBJ2-7 TRBV7-2 . TGTGCCAGCAGCTTCGGGACCAACTACGAGCAGTACTTC CASSFGTNYEQYF
. TRBJ2-7 TRBV14 . TGTGCCAGCAGCCAGGGGGACACCGAGCAGTACTTC CASSQGDTEQYF
many TRBJ1-2 TRBV6-1 . TGTGCCAGCAGGAGGGCGAACTATGGCTACACCTTC CASRRANYGYTF
few TRBJ2-4 TRBV28 . TGTGCCAGCAGTTTATCAGGGGTCTCGGAAAACATTCAGTACTTC CASSLSGVSENIQYF
. TRBJ1-1 TRBV11-2 . TGTGCCAGCAGCTTAGATGCCGTCGGGTCCACTGAAGCTTTCTTT CASSLDAVGSTEAFF
. TRBJ2-3 TRBV2 . TGTGCCAGCACTGGTAATGTCGAGTATTTT CASTGNVEYF
. TRBJ2-1 TRBV11-2 . TGTGCCAGCAGCCCAAGGGGCGGATACTCCTACGAGCAGTTCTTC CASSPRGGYSYEQFF
many TRBJ2-7 TRBV27 TRBD1 TGTGCCAGCAGTTTGACCGGGACAGGGGGTCTTGAGCAGTACTTC CASSLTGTGGLEQYF
few TRBJ2-7 TRBV7-9 . TGTGCCAGCACCAAGGGAGACCTAGACGAAAGTCATGAGGTCGAGCAGTACTTC CASTKGDLDESHEVEQYF
. TRBJ1-2 TRBV5-6 . TGTGCCTGCAGCTTGGGCGATGGCTACACCTTC CACSLGDGYTF
. TRBJ1-6 TRBV2 . TGTGCCAGCAGGAACAGGGTAGTATCACCCCTCCACTTT CASRNRVVSPLHF
many TRBJ2-1 TRBV28 . TGTGCCAGCAGCACAGGGAGGCCGCTCTACAATGAGCAGTTCTTC CASSTGRPLYNEQFF
. TRBJ1-5 TRBV5-4 . TGTGCCAGCAGCTTCACAGGGAACGGCAATCAGCCCCAGCATTTT CASSFTGNGNQPQHF
many TRBJ2-7 TRBV7-2 . TGTGCCAGCAGCTTCCAAGGGACAAATTCCTACGAGCAGTACTTC CASSFQGTNSYEQYF